One sample yielded the 18 T cell receptor beta chains listed below, sequenced in a study of cytomegalovirus exposure and HLA in healthy donors. A multiplex PCR was run with 60 Vbeta primers and 13 Jbeta primers. The table came from immunoSEQ multiplex PCR; TCRdb's copy has only in-frame clones and leaves some out. The sample holds about 140,000 clones, approximately 83% seen once. Material for sequencing was PBMCs. These receptors were taken from a man aged 35 to 55 in good health and CMV-seropositive.

The chain has TRBV7-9 and TRBJ1-1, with D possibly being TRBD1 (5 bases). Looked up from germline, CDR1 is SEHNR and CDR2 is FQNEAQ (reference sequence). Trimming took 0 bases from V and 4 from J, leaving 9 bases between them. The CDR3 consists of 14 residues. The CDR3 is CASSLAGRGTEAFF. Written as DNA, the CDR3 is TGTGCCAGCAGCTTAGCCGGGAGGGGCACTGAAGCTTTCTTT.

The J gene is TRBJ1-4, the V gene TRBV19; D is possibly TRBD1 (5 bases). Trimming removed 7 bases at V and 2 bases at J, with 14 bases between. From germline, CDR1 is LNHDA and CDR2 SQIVND (reference sequence). The CDR3 has 15 amino acids. CDR3 region: CASTKDGGTNEKLFF. Written as DNA, the CDR3 is TGTGCCAGTACCAAGGACGGGGGTACTAATGAAAAACTGTTTTTT.

This clone was counted once. The chain combines TRBV20-1 with TRBJ2-2, with D unresolved. The CDR3 has 11 residues. V was trimmed by 5 bases and J by 6 bases, leaving 7 bases between them. CDR1 and CDR2 from the germline V gene are DFQATT and SNEGSKA (reference sequence). CDR3 loop: CSAEDSGELFF. The CDR3 DNA reads as TGCAGTGCTGAAGACTCCGGGGAGCTGTTTTTT.

The rearrangement joins TRBV25-1 to TRBJ2-1, with D possibly TRBD1 on 6 matching bases. Germline V gives CDR1 MGHDK, CDR2 SYGVNS. The germline V and J ends were trimmed by 3 bases and 9 bases, with 9 bases remaining between them. The CDR3 has 12 amino acids. CDR3: CASSEWTVEQFF. The CDR3 region has the DNA TGTGCCAGCAGTGAGTGGACAGTTGAGCAGTTCTTC.

This chain joins TRBV6-5 and TRBJ2-1; D not certain. Germline loops: CDR1 MNHEY, CDR2 SVGAGI. Trimming left V 6 bases short and J 10 bases short, with 10 bases between. CDR3 length: 11 amino acids. CDR3 nucleotides: TGTGCCAGCAGGCTCAACGGGGAGCAGTTCTTC. The encoded protein is CASRLNGEQFF.

The chain has TRBV6-5 and TRBJ1-3; D perhaps matches TRBD1 (5 bases). V shed 2 bases and J shed 1 base, with 9 bases lying between them. Germline V gene lookup returns CDR1 MNHEY and CDR2 SVGAGI. CDR3 length: 15 residues. CDR3 residues: CASSYGAGSGNTIYF. Here the CDR3 DNA reads TGTGCCAGCAGTTACGGGGCCGGGTCTGGAAACACCATATATTTT.

The chain uses TRBV9 and TRBJ2-5; 10 bases match TRBD2. J gave up 9 bases and V 0 bases, and 11 bases lay outside the gene matches. Germline V gives CDR1 SGDLS, CDR2 YYNGEE. The CDR3 runs 16 residues. CDR3 coding DNA: TGTGCCAGCAGCGTAGATTTGGGATTAGCGGGGGGCCCCCAGTACTTC. It yields the protein CASSVDLGLAGGPQYF.

The chain employs TRBV10-2 and TRBJ1-3; weak D call: TRBD1 (6 bases). The V and J ends lost 7 bases and 1 base respectively, with 11 bases between them. Germline V CDR1 and CDR2: WSHSY, SAAADI. The CDR3 extends over 14 amino acids. CDR3 in amino acids: CASNTGNSGNTIYF. For the CDR3, the DNA is TGCGCCAGCAACACAGGGAATTCTGGAAACACCATATATTTT.

V is TRBV27 and J is TRBJ1-1; TRBD1 might be the D (6 bases). Trimming took off 1 base at V and 7 bases at J, with 13 bases between the two ends. The CDR3 runs 14 residues. Germline loops: CDR1 MNHEY, CDR2 SMNVEV (reference sequence). This chain's CDR3 is CASSLLGADVEAFF. Written as DNA, the CDR3 is TGTGCCAGCAGTTTATTGGGGGCGGATGTTGAAGCTTTCTTT.

The chain couples TRBV7-2 to TRBJ1-2; maybe TRBD1 (6 bases). This CDR3 region has 15 residues. CDR1 is SGHTA and CDR2 is FQGNSA in the germline V gene. V dropped 3 bases and J dropped 8 bases, with 19 bases sitting between them. The CDR3 loop is CASSLSQGQGRGYTF. The CDR3 DNA is TGTGCCAGCAGCTTGTCTCAGGGGCAGGGTAGGGGCTACACCTTC.

Here the CDR3 reads CASSLAETQYF. The CDR3 DNA reads TGTGCCAGCAGTTTAGCGGAGACCCAGTACTTC. This chain connects TRBV27 to TRBJ2-5, with D uncertain. The CDR3 has 11 amino acids. Germline V gives CDR1 MNHEY, CDR2 SMNVEV (reference sequence). V was clipped by 2 bases and J by 5 bases, with 3 bases between them.

V gene TRBV12-5 combines with J gene TRBJ2-7, with a weak D call TRBD1 (6 bases). Germline V gives CDR1 LGHNT, CDR2 FRNRAP. The CDR3 spans 12 residues. In nucleotides, the CDR3 is TGTGCACCGATGGGACAAGGCTACGAGCAGTACTTC. It is translated as CAPMGQGYEQYF.

The genes are TRBV5-4 and TRBJ1-1; TRBD1 might be the D (5 bases). V was pared by 4 bases and J by 1 base, with 11 bases between. Germline V gene data show CDR1 as SGHNT and CDR2 as YYREEE (reference sequence). This CDR3 is built from 14 residues. The CDR3, as DNA: TGTGCCAGCAGCCCGGACACGTGGAACACTGAAGCTTTCTTT. Protein sequence: CASSPDTWNTEAFF. The entire variable domain, with the rest obtained from reference TRBV5-4 and TRBJ1-1, is as follows: ETGVTQSPTHLIKTRGQQVTLRCSSQSGHNTVSWYQQALGQGPQFIFQYYREEENGRGNFPPRFSGLQFPNYSSELNVNALELDDSALYLCASSPDTWNTEAFFGQGTRLTVV.

V and J are TRBV11-2 and TRBJ2-7, with 9 bases fitting TRBD1. With 5 bases clipped from V and 4 bases from J, the junction kept 6 bases outside the gene matches. The CDR3 is 14 residues long. The germline gives CDR1 SGHAT, CDR2 FQNNGV. The CDR3 sequence is CASSTNRGRYEQYF. CDR3 coding DNA: TGTGCCAGCAGCACTAACAGGGGGCGGTACGAGCAGTACTTC. Filled out from reference TRBV11-2 and TRBJ2-7, the complete variable domain reads EAGVAQSPRYKIIEKRQSVAFWCNPISGHATLYWYQQILGQGPKLLIQFQNNGVVDDSQLPKDRFSAERLKGVDSTLKIQPAKLEDSAVYLCASSTNRGRYEQYFGPGTRLTVT.

This clone was detected once. The CDR3 DNA is TGTGCCAGCAGTGAATTCTATAGCAATCAGCCCCAGCATTTT. Protein product: CASSEFYSNQPQHF. The chain is built from TRBV6-1 and TRBJ1-5, with unresolved D. The germline V and J ends were trimmed by 2 bases and 0 bases, with 5 bases remaining between them. The CDR3 is 14 residues long. From germline, CDR1 is MNHNS and CDR2 SASEGT.

The chain employs TRBV19 and TRBJ2-3; 7 bases are a match to TRBD2. The trim removed 10 bases at V and 3 bases at J, leaving 7 bases unmatched. The CDR3 totals 13 residues. In germline, CDR1 is LNHDA, CDR2 SQIVND (reference sequence). CDR3 nucleotide sequence: TGTGCCACCCGAGGGAGGGAGACAGATACGCAGTATTTT. Translated: CATRGRETDTQYF.

This clone appeared a few times. The rearrangement joins TRBV19 to TRBJ1-5; D gene uncertain. V was clipped by 4 bases and J by 3 bases, with 7 bases between them. CDR1 LNHDA and CDR2 SQIVND come from the germline V gene (reference sequence). This CDR3 region has 13 residues. This CDR3 is CASSTGYNQPQHF. The CDR3 bases are TGTGCCAGTAGTACCGGTTACAATCAGCCCCAGCATTTT.

The chain is built from TRBV5-1 and TRBJ2-1, with a possible D match to TRBD1 (7 bases). This CDR3 is built from 15 residues. The germline V gene encodes CDR1 SGHRS and CDR2 YFSETQ. V dropped 4 bases and J dropped 3 bases, with 14 bases sitting between them. The CDR3 DNA sequence: TGCGCCAGCAGCGTTCAGGGGGGCGACTACAATGAGCAGTTCTTC. Its protein is CASSVQGGDYNEQFF.